This record concerns one TCR beta chain sequence. Germline CDR1 is SGDLS and CDR2 is YYNGEE. Trimming removed 4 bases at V and 4 bases at J, with 12 bases between. This CDR3 spans 15 amino acids. The protocol was immunoSEQ multiplex PCR, while the TCRdb copy is restricted to in-frame clones and leaves out a portion. Here the sample spans under 400,000 clones, about 94% being singletons. This specimen comes from a study of brain T cells in children with intractable seizures. Time point: blood from clinic visit 5 months post-surgery; TSC patient then seizure free. The chain employs TRBV9 and TRBJ1-6; possible D gene TRBD1, 5 bases. Sequences were derived from peripheral blood, sampled roughly 5 months after surgery. The sequence came from a boy in the first two years of life with tuberous sclerosis and intractable seizures. This chain's CDR3 is CASSPGPKYNSPLHF. The DNA of the CDR3 is TGTGCCAGCAGCCCGGGACCGAAGTATAATTCACCCCTCCACTTT. The variable domain in full, completed from reference TRBV9 and TRBJ1-6, reads DSGVTQTPKHLITATGQRVTLRCSPRSGDLSVYWYQQSLDQGLQFLIQYYNGEERAKGNILERFSAQQFPDLHSELNLSSLELGDSALYFCASSPGPKYNSPLHFGNGTRLTVT.